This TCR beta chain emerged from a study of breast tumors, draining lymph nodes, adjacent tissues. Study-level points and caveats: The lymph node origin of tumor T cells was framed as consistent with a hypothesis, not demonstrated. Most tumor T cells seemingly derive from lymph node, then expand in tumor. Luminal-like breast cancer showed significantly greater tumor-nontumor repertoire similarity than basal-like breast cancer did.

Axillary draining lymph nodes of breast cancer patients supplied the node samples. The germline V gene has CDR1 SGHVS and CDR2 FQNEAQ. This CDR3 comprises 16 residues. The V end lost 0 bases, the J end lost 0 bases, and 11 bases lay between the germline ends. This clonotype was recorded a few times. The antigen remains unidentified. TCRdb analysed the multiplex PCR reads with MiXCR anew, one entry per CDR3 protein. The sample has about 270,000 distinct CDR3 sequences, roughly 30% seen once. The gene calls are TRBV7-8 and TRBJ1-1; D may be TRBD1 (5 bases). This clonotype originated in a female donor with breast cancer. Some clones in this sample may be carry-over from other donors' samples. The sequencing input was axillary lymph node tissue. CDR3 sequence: CASSLASRQMNTEAFF. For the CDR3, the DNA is TGTGCCAGCAGCTTAGCGAGTCGACAGATGAACACTGAAGCTTTCTTT.